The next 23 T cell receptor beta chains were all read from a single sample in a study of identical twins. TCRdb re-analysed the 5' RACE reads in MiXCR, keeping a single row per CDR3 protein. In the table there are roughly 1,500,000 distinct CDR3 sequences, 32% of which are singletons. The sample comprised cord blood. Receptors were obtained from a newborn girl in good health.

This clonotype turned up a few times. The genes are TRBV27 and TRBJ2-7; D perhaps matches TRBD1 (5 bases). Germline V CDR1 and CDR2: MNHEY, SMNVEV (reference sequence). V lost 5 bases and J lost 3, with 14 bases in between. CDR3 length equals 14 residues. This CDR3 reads CASSIGQGYYEQYF. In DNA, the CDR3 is TGTGCCAGCAGTATCGGACAAGGGTACTACGAGCAGTACTTC.

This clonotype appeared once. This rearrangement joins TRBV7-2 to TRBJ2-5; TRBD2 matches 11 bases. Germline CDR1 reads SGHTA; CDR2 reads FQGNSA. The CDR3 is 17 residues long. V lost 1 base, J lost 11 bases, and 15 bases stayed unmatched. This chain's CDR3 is CASSLGGTSGGYNEQYF. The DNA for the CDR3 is TGTGCCAGCAGCTTAGGGGGGACTAGCGGAGGATACAATGAGCAGTACTTC.

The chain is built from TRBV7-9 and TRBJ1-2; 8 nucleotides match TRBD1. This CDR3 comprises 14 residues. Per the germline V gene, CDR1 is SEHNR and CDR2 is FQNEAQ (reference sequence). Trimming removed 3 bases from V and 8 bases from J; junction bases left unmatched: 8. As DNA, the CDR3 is TGTGCCAGCAGCTTTAGTGGGACAGGTGACGGCTACACCTTC. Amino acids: CASSFSGTGDGYTF.

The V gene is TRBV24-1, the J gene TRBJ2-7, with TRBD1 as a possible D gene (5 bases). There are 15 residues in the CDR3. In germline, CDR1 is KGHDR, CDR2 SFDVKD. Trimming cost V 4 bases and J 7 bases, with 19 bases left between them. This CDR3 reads CATSEGPPSYNEQYF. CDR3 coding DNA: TGTGCCACCAGTGAGGGGCCTCCTTCCTACAATGAGCAGTACTTC.

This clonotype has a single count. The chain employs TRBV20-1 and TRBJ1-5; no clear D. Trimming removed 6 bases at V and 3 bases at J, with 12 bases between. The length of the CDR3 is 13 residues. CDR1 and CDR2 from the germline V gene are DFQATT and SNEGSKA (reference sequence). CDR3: CSALDGDNQPQHF. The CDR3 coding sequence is TGCAGTGCGTTGGACGGTGACAATCAGCCCCAGCATTTT.

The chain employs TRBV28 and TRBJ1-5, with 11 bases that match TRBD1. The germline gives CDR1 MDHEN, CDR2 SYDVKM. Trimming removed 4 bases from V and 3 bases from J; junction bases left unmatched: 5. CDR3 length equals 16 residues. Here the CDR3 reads CASSSGTGGFNQPQHF. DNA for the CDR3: TGTGCCAGCAGTTCCGGGACAGGGGGTTTCAATCAGCCCCAGCATTTT. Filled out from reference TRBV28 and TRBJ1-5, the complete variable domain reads DVKVTQSSRYLVKRTGEKVFLECVQDMDHENMFWYRQDPGLGLRLIYFSYDVKMKEKGDIPEGYSVSREKKERFSLILESASTNQTSMYLCASSSGTGGFNQPQHFGDGTRLSIL.

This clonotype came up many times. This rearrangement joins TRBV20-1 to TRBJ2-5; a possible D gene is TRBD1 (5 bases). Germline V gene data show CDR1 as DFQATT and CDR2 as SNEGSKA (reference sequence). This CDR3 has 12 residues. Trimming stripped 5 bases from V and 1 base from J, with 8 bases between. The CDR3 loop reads CSAPTVQETQYF. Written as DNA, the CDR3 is TGCAGTGCTCCGACAGTCCAAGAGACCCAGTACTTC.

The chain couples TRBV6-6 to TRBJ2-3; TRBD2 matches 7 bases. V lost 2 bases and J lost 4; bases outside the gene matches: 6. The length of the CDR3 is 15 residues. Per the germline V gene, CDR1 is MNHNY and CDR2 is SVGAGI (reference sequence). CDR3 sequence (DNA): TGTGCCAGCAGTTACCTCCGGGGGGATTCAGATACGCAGTATTTT. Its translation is CASSYLRGDSDTQYF.

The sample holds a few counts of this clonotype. CDR3 sequence (DNA): TGTGCCAGCAGCAAATATACCCCCGGTGGTTCAGGTGGCTACACCTTC. Translated: CASSKYTPGGSGGYTF. This chain links TRBV21-1 with TRBJ1-2; TRBD1 was called by the table and not checked on the DNA. TRBV21-1 is deemed a pseudogene. This CDR3 contains 16 residues.

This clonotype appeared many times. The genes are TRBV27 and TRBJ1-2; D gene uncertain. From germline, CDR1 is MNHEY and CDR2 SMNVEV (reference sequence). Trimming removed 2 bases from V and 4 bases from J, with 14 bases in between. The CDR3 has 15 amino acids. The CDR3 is CASSLLAGSLYGYTF. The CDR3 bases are TGTGCCAGCAGTTTACTTGCAGGTTCCCTCTATGGCTACACCTTC.

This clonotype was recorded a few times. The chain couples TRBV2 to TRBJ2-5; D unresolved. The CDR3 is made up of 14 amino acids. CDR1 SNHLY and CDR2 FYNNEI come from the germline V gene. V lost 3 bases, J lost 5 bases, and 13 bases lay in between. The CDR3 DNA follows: TGTGCCAGCAGTGATGGCCGTGGTAGTGAGACCCAGTACTTC. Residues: CASSDGRGSETQYF.

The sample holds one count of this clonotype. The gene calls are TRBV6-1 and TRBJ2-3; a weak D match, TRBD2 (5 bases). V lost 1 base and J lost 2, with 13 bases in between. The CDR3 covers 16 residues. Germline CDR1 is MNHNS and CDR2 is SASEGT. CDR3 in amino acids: CASSEGGGLNTDTQYF. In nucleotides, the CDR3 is TGTGCCAGCAGTGAAGGAGGCGGGTTGAACACAGATACGCAGTATTTT.

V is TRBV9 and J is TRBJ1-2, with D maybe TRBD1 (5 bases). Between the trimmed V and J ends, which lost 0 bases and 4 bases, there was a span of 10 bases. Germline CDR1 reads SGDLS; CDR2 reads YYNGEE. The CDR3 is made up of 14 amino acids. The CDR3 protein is CASSVGRQGYGYTF. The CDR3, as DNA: TGTGCCAGCAGCGTAGGTCGGCAGGGCTATGGCTACACCTTC.

The CDR3 DNA follows: TGTGCCAGCAGCTCTGTGACGGCCAGGGGGTACGAGCAGTACTTC. Its translation: CASSSVTARGYEQYF. The V call is TRBV7-6, the J call TRBJ2-7, with 7 bases aligning to TRBD1. This CDR3 contains 15 residues. Germline V gene data show CDR1 as SGHVS and CDR2 as FNYEAQ. V was clipped by 4 bases and J by 4 bases; unmatched bases: 10. The whole variable domain, filled in from reference TRBV7-6 and TRBJ2-7, reads GAGVSQSPRYKVTKRGQDVALRCDPISGHVSLYWYRQALGQGPEFLTYFNYEAQQDKSGLPNDRFSAERPEGSISTLTIQRTEQRDSAMYRCASSSVTARGYEQYFGPGTRLTVT.

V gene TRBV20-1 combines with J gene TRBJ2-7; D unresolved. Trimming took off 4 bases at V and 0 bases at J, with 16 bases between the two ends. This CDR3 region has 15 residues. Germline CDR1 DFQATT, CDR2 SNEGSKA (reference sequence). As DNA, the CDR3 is TGCAGTGCTATAATATGGACCTACAGCTCCTACGAGCAGTACTTC. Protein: CSAIIWTYSSYEQYF.

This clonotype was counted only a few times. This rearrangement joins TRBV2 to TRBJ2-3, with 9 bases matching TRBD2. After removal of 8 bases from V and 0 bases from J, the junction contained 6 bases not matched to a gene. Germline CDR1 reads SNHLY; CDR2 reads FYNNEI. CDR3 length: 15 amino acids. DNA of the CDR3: TGTGCCAGCCGTGCTACTAGCGGGAGCACAGATACGCAGTATTTT. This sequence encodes CASRATSGSTDTQYF.

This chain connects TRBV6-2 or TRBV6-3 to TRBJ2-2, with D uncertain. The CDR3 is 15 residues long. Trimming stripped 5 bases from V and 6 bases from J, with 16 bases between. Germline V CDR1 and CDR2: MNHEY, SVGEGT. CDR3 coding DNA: TGTGCCAGCAGTAACGAGCCCCCAAGCCCCGGGGAGCTGTTTTTT. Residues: CASSNEPPSPGELFF.

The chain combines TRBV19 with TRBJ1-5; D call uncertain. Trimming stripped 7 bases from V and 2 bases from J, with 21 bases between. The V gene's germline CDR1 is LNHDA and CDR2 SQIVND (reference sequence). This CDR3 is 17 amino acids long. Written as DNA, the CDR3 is TGTGCCAGTACGACCCCGCTATCACCTAGCGGCAATCAGCCCCAGCATTTT. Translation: CASTTPLSPSGNQPQHF. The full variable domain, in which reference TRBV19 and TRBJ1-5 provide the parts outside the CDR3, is DGGITQSPKYLFRKEGQNVTLSCEQNLNHDAMYWYRQDPGQGLRLIYYSQIVNDFQKGDIAEGYSVSREKKESFPLTVTSAQKNPTAFYLCASTTPLSPSGNQPQHFGDGTRLSIL.

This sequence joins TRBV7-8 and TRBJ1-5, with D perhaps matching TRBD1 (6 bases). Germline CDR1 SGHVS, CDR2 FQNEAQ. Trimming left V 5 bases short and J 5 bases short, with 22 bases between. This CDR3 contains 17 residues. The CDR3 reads CASSAYRVAREHQPQHF. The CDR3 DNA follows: TGTGCCAGCAGCGCATACAGGGTGGCGAGGGAACATCAGCCCCAGCATTTT.

In DNA, the CDR3 is TGTGCCAGCAGTCCGGACAGGGGGAGCACTGAAGCTTTCTTT. It yields the protein CASSPDRGSTEAFF. V gene TRBV6-6 combines with J gene TRBJ1-1; 10 bases agree with TRBD1. Germline CDR1 is MNHNY and CDR2 is SVGAGI (reference sequence). The CDR3 has 14 residues. V was pared by 5 bases and J by 4 bases, with 4 bases of the junction left unmatched.

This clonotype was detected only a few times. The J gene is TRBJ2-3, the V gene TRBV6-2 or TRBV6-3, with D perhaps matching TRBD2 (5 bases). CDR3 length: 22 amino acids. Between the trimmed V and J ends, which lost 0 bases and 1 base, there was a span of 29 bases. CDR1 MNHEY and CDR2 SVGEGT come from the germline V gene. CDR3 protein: CASSYSHPPAADHLLRTDTQYF. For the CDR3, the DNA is TGTGCCAGCAGTTACTCCCACCCCCCTGCAGCGGACCACCTCTTGCGCACAGATACGCAGTATTTT.

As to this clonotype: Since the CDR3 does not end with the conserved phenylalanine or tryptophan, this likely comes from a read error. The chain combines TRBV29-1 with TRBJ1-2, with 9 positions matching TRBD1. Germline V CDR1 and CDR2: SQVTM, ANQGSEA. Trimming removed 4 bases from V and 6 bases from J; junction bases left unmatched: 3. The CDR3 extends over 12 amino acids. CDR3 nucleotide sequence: TGCAGCGTTGCCGGGACAGGGCATGGCTACACCTTA. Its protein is CSVAGTGHGYTL.

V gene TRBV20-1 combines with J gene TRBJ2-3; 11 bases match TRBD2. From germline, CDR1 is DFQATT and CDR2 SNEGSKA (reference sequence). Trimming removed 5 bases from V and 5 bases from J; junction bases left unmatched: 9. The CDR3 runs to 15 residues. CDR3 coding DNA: TGCAGTGCTGACCGAACTAGCGGGGGAGGAGATACGCAGTATTTT. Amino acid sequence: CSADRTSGGGDTQYF.